Listed below are T cell receptor beta chains from one sample, sequenced in a study of cytomegalovirus exposure and HLA in healthy donors. Some clones are missing from TCRdb's copy, which holds only in-frame ones; the method was immunoSEQ multiplex PCR. The table lists 110,000 or so clones, 69% of them singletons. Sequenced sample: PBMCs. The origin of the receptors is a man aged 25-45 years in good health and CMV-seronegative. Both conserved end residues are part of each CDR3.

>TRBV5-6|TRBJ1-5
CASSLRQARGNQPQHF
>TRBV25-1|TRBJ2-7
CASSVPGQGFSEQYF
>TRBV13|TRBJ1-3
CASSHRTRQGNTIYF
>TRBV4-3|TRBJ1-6
CASSPHPGDTNSPLHF
>TRBV7-3|TRBJ2-3
CASGPGTGSTDTQYF
>TRBV27|TRBJ2-7
CASSPRTGVYEQYF
>TRBV4-2|TRBJ1-1
CASSQPRDRDLGSEAFF
>TRBV19|TRBJ2-1
CASSRGQARNEQFF
>TRBV27|TRBJ1-1
CASSLPGGRTEAFF
>TRBV13|TRBJ2-2
CASSIRNRKNTGELFF
>TRBV18|TRBJ2-7
CASSQSTGGMYEQYF
>TRBV7-2|TRBJ2-3
CASSSPTDRGVTDTQYF
>TRBV28|TRBJ2-5
CASNRFGQETQYF
>TRBV28|TRBJ1-1
CASSLWSEGGEAFF
>TRBV19|TRBJ1-1
CASSLGRFEAFF
>TRBV28|TRBJ2-7
CASSLVYRVGEQYF
>TRBV29-1|TRBJ2-1
CSGGSVNEQFF
>TRBV5-1|TRBJ2-5
CASSSRDRGLGETQYF
>TRBV10-2|TRBJ2-1
CASSESRGGTKNEQFF
>TRBV7-9|TRBJ1-3
CASSLQGNTIYF
>TRBV5-6|TRBJ2-6
CASSLRSSGANVLTF
>TRBV19|TRBJ2-7
CASSSGTGGSHEQYF
>TRBV18|TRBJ2-5
CASSPFDPAAGETQYF
>TRBV30|TRBJ1-2
CAWSPTLGHGYTF
>TRBV7-2|TRBJ2-3
CASSLTRGGDTQYF
>TRBV5-1|TRBJ2-7
CASSLGGSFSEQYF
>TRBV4-3|TRBJ2-3
CASSQDTPRLAGTDTQYF
>TRBV10-3|TRBJ2-7
CAISESVRPYEQYF
>TRBV7-2|TRBJ2-4
CASSSTGGGTTNKNIQYF
>TRBV19|.
CASGSGLAGGYEQYF
>TRBV6-5|TRBJ1-2
CASTPQGSGGGYTF
>TRBV18|TRBJ2-7
CASSPLQESYEQYF
>TRBV5-5|TRBJ2-2
CASSLGTSDTGELFF
>TRBV5-6|TRBJ2-7
CASSTRDFPYEQYF
>TRBV6-1|.
CASSERPSRYEQYF
>TRBV18|TRBJ2-6
CASSPTGISGANVLTF
>TRBV19|TRBJ2-7
CATKGQGVYEQYF
>TRBV7-8|TRBJ2-7
CASSLYHFSGRAREQYF
>TRBV19|TRBJ2-1
CASSISVNYNEQFF
>TRBV7-2|TRBJ1-2
CASSSLTGGIQRYTF
>TRBV30|TRBJ2-4
CAWSGSQGVKNIQYF
>TRBV29-1|TRBJ2-2
CSVVTSSYQKRGELFF